This T cell receptor (beta chain) was identified in a study of blood T cell repertoires in COVID-19. As for the study in general: Spain, Italy and the United States supplied samples that represented acute and convalescent COVID-19. Sample material is recorded as cDNA or gDNA derived from T cells, B-cell-depleted T cells, or PBMCs.

In the source study's methods: Amplification from reference gene primers served as the basis for estimated nucleated cell counts. Clones were sequenced by immunoSEQ multiplex PCR, and TCRdb holds only the in-frame ones, with some missing. V, J and clone size are taken as reported in that table, and D and trimming were inferred from the DNA itself. This sample has about 240,000 clones, with approximately 78% found just once. This clone was seen a single time. The V segment lost 5 bases and the J segment 8 bases; nucleotides outside the gene matches: 3. CDR3 length: 14 amino acids. Germline V gene data show CDR1 as MGHDK and CDR2 as SYGVNS.

The sequence was obtained from a woman in her sixties with active or convalescent COVID-19. The rearrangement joins TRBV25-1 to TRBJ1-6; 10 bases are shared with TRBD1. Sequenced material: peripheral blood. The CDR3, as DNA: TGTGCCAGCAGTCCGGGACAGGGGTATTCACCCCTCCACTTT. As protein: CASSPGQGYSPLHF.